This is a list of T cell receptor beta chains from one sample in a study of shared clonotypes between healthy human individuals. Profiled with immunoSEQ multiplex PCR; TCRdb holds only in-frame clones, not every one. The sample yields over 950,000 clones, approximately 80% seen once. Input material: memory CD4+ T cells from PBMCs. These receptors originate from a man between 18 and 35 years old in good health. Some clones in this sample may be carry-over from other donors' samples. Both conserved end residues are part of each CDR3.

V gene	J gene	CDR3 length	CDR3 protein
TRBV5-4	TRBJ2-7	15	CASSSVGLDSYEQYF
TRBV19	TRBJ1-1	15	CASSFGGSMNTEAFF
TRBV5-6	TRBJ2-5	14	CASSFRPRWWEQYF
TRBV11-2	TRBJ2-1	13	CASSLGINNEQFF
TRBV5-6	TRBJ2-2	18	CASSFSPRLAGGNGELFF
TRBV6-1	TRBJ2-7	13	CASSDRGVHEQYF
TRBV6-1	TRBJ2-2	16	CASSEAAAVGTGELFF
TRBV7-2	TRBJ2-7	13	CASSSQTRYEQYF
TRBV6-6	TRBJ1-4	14	CASSYGQEGEKLFF
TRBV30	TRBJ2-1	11	CAWSLSREQFF
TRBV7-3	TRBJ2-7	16	CASSLNPTGRAPEQYF
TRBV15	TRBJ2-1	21	CATSREIGLAGSWRSYNEQFF
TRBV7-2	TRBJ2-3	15	CASSLAKRLTDTQYF
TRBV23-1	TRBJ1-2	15	CASSQSRPQDYGYTF
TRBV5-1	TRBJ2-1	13	CASSSGTLNEQFF
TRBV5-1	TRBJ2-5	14	CASSTGLGQETQYF
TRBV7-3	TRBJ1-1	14	CASSLFQGDTEAFF
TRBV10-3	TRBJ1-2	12	CAISEEGYGYTF